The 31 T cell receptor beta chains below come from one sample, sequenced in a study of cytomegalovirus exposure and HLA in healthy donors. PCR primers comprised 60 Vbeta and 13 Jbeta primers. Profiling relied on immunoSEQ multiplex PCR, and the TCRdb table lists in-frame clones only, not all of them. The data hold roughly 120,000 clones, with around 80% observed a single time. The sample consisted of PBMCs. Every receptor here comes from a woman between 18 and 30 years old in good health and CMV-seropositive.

DNA of the CDR3: TGCAGCGTTCCTGACTACGGGGGGATAGACAATGAGCAGTTCTTC. Residues: CSVPDYGGIDNEQFF. V and J are TRBV29-1 and TRBJ2-1; 7 bases are shared with TRBD2. Trimming took 5 bases from V and 5 from J; bases not matched to a gene: 12. The CDR3 sequence is 15 residues long. The germline CDR1 and CDR2 sequences are SQVTM and ANQGSEA.

CDR3 bases: TGTGCCAGCCGAAAAGATTCATCCAGGGGCGCTGGCTACACCTTC. Translation: CASRKDSSRGAGYTF. The chain combines TRBV27 with TRBJ1-2; possibly TRBD1 for D (6 bases). Germline CDR1 and CDR2: MNHEY and SMNVEV (reference sequence). The CDR3 is made up of 15 amino acids. Trimming pared 8 bases from V and 7 bases from J, leaving 23 bases between.

The chain's CDR3 is CASSEPERGSYEQYF. The DNA for the CDR3 is TGTGCCAGCAGTGAACCAGAGCGGGGTTCCTACGAGCAGTACTTC. The rearrangement uses TRBV6-1 and TRBJ2-7; 7 bases line up with TRBD2. This CDR3 is built from 15 residues. Germline V gene data show CDR1 as MNHNS and CDR2 as SASEGT. V trimming: 2 bases; J trimming: 1 base; junction bases outside the gene matches: 5.

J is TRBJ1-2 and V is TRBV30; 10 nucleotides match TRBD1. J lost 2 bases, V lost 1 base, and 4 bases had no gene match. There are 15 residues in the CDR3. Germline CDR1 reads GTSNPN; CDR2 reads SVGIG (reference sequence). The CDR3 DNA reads TGTGCCTGGAGTGACCCGGGACAGGGGAACTATGGCTACACCTTC. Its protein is CAWSDPGQGNYGYTF.

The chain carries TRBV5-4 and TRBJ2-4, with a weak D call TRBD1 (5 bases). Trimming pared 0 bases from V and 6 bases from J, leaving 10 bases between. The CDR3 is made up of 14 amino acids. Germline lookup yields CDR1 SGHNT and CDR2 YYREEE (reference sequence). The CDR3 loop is CASSLGQSINIQYF. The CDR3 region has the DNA TGTGCCAGCAGCTTGGGACAGTCAATAAACATTCAGTACTTC.

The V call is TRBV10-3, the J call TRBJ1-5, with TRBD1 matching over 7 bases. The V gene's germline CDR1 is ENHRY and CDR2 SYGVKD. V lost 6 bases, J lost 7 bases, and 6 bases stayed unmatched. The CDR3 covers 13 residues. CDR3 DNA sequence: TGTGCCATCAGAACAGGGGTCGGGCAGCCCCAGCATTTT. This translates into CAIRTGVGQPQHF.

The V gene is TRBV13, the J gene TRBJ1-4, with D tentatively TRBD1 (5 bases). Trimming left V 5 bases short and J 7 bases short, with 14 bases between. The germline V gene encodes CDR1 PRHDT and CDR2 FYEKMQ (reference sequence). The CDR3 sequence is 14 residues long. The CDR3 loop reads CASSRGGSGEKLFF. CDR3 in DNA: TGTGCCAGCAGCCGCGGGGGGTCTGGTGAAAAACTGTTTTTT.

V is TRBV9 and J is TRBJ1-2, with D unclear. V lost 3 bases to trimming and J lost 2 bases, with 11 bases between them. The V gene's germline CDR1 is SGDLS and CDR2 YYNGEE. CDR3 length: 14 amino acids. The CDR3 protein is CASSGETGNYGYTF. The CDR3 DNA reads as TGTGCCAGCAGCGGGGAGACGGGAAACTATGGCTACACCTTC.

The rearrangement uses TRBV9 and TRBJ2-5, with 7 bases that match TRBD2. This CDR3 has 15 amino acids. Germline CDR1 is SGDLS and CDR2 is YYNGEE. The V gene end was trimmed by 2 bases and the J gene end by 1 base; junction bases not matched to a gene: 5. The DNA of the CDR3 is TGTGCCAGCAGCGTCACGGGGGGAATCCAAGAGACCCAGTACTTC. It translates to CASSVTGGIQETQYF.

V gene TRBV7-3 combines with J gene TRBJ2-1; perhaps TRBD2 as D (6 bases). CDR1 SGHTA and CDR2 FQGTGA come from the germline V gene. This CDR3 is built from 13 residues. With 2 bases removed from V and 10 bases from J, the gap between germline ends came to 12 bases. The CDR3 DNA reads TGTGCCAGCAGCTTAGGTGCTAGCGCCGAGCAGTTCTTC. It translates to CASSLGASAEQFF.

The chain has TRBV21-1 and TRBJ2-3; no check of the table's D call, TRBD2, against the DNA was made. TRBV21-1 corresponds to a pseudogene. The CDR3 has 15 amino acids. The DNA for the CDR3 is TGTGCCAGCAGCGGGAGCGGGGGGGACACAGATACGCAGTATTTT. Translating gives CASSGSGGDTDTQYF.

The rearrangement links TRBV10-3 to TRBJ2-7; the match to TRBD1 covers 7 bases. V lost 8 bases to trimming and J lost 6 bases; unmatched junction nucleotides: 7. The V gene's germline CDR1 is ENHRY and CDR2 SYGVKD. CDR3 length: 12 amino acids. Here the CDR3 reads CAIGDSIPEQYF. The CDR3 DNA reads TGTGCCATCGGGGACAGTATTCCCGAGCAGTACTTC.

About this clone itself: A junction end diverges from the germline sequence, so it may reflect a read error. CDR3 amino acids: CASRLGVTGNQPQHF. CDR3 sequence (DNA): TGCGCCAGCAGATTGGGGGTAACAGGGAACCAGCCCCAGCATTTT. The V gene is TRBV5-1, the J gene TRBJ1-5, with D possibly matching TRBD1 (6 bases). CDR3 size: 15 residues. The V gene's germline CDR1 is SGHRS and CDR2 YFSETQ.

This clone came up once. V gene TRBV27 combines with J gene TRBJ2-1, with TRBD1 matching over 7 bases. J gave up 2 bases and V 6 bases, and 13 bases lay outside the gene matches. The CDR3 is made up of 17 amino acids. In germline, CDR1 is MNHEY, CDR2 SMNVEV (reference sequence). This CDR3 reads CASSSTSDRAAYNEQFF. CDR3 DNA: TGTGCCAGCAGCTCGACTTCCGACAGGGCCGCCTACAATGAGCAGTTCTTC.

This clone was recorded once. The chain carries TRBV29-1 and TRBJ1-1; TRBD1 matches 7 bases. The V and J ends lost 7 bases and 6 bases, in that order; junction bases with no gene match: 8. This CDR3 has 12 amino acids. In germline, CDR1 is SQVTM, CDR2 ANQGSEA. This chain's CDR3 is CSAATGFSEAFF. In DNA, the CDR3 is TGCAGCGCCGCGACAGGGTTCTCTGAAGCTTTCTTT.

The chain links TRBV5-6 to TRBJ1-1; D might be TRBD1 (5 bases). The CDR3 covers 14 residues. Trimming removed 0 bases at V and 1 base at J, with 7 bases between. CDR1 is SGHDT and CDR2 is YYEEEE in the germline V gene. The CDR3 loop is CASSLGGGNTEAFF. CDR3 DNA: TGTGCCAGCAGCTTGGGCGGGGGGAACACTGAAGCTTTCTTT. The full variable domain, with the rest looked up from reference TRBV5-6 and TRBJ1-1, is DAGVTQSPTHLIKTRGQQVTLRCSPKSGHDTVSWYQQALGQGPQFIFQYYEEEERQRGNFPDRFSGHQFPNYSSELNVNALLLGDSALYLCASSLGGGNTEAFFGQGTRLTVV.

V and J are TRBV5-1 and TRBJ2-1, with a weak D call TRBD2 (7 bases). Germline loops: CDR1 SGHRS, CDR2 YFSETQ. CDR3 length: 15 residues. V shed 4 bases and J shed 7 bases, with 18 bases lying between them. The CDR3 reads CASSLQTGGRNEQFF. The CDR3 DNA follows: TGCGCCAGCAGCCTCCAAACGGGGGGCCGAAATGAGCAGTTCTTC.

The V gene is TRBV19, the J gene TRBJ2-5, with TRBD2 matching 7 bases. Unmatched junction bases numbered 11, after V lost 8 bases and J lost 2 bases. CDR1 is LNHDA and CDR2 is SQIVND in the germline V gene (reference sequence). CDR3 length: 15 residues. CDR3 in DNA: TGTGCCAGTCTAAAAAGAGCGGGACTACAAGAGACCCAGTACTTC. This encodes CASLKRAGLQETQYF.

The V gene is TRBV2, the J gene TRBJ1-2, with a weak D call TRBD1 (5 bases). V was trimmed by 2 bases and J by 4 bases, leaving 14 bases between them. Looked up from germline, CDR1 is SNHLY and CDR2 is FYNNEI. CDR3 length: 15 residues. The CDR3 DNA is TGTGCCAGCAGTGAACAGGGTACCTCAGGCTATGGCTACACCTTC. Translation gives CASSEQGTSGYGYTF.

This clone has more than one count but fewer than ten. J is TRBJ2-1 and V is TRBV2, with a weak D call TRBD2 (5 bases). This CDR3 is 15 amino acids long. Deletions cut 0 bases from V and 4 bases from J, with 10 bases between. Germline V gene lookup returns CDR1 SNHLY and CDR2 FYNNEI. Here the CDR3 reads CASSEADLAYNEQFF. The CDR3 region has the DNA TGTGCCAGCAGTGAAGCAGATCTAGCTTACAATGAGCAGTTCTTC. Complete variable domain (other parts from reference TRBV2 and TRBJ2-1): EPEVTQTPSHQVTQMGQEVILRCVPISNHLYFYWYRQILGQKVEFLVSFYNNEISEKSEIFDDQFSVERPDGSNFTLKIRSTKLEDSAMYFCASSEADLAYNEQFFGPGTRLTVL.

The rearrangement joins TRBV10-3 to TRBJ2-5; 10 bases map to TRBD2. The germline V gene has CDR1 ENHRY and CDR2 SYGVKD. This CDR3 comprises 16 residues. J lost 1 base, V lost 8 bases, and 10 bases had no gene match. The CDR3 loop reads CAISSRASGGQETQYF. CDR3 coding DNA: TGTGCCATCTCCTCAAGGGCTAGCGGGGGCCAAGAGACCCAGTACTTC.

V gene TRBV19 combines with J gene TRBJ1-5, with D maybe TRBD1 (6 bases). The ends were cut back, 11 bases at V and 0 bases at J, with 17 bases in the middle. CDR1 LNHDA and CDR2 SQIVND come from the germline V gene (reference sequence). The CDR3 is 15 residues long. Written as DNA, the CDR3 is TGTGCCGGCAAGGGACAAAACAATAGCAATCAGCCCCAGCATTTT. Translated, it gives CAGKGQNNSNQPQHF.

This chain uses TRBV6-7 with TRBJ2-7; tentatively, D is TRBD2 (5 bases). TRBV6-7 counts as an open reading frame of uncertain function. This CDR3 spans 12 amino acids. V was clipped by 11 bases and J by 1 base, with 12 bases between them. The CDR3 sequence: CAFRRRSYEQYF. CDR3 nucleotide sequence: TGTGCCTTCAGACGGAGGTCCTACGAGCAGTACTTC.

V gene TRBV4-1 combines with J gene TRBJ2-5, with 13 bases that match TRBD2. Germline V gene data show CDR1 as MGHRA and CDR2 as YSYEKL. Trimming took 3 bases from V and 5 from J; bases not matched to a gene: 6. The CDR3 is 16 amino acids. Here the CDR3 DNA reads TGCGCCAGCAGCCAGGCCGGACTAGCGGGGGACGAGACCCAGTACTTC. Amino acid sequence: CASSQAGLAGDETQYF.

This chain's CDR3 is CTSSQAQVTNEKLFF. As DNA, the CDR3 is TGCACCAGCAGCCAGGCCCAGGTTACTAATGAAAAACTGTTTTTT. This chain joins TRBV1 and TRBJ1-4; the D call TRBD1 from the table was never checked on the DNA. TRBV1 is reported as a pseudogene. This CDR3 comprises 15 residues.

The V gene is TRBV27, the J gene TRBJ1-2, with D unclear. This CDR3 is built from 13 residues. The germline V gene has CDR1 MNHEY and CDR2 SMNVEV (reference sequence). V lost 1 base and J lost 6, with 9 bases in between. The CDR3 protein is CASSLWGGHGYTF. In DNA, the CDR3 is TGTGCCAGCAGTTTATGGGGAGGGCATGGCTACACCTTC.

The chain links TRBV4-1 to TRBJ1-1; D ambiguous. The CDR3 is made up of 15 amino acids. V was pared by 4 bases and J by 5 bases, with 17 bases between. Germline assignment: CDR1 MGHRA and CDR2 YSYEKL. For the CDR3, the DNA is TGCGCCAGCAGCCCGAATAAACCTCCGGGGACTGAAGCTTTCTTT. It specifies CASSPNKPPGTEAFF.

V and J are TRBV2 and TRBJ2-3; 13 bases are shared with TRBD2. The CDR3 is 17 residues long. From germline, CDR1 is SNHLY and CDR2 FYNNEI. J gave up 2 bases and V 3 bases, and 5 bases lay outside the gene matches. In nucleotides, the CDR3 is TGTGCCAGCAGTGAGCCCGGGACTAGCGGGGCCACAGATACGCAGTATTTT. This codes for CASSEPGTSGATDTQYF.

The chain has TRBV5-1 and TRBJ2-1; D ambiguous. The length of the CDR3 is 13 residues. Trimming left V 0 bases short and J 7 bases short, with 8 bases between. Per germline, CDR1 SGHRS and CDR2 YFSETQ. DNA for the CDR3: TGCGCCAGCAGCTTGGGGGCTCCTAATGAGCAGTTCTTC. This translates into CASSLGAPNEQFF.

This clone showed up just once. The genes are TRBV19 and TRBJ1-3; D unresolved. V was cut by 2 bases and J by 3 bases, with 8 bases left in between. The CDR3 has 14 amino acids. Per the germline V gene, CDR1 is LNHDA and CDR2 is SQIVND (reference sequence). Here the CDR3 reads CASSISGNGNTIYF. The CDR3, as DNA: TGTGCCAGTAGTATATCGGGGAATGGAAACACCATATATTTT.

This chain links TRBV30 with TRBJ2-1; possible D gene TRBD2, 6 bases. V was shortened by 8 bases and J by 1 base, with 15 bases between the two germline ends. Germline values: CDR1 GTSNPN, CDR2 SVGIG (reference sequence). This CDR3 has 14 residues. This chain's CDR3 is CARNLEGSYNEQFF. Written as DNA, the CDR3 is TGTGCCCGAAATCTGGAGGGATCCTACAATGAGCAGTTCTTC.